This is a list of T cell receptor beta chains from one sample in a study of T cells in Graves' hyperthyroidism and ophthalmopathy. Using its own MiXCR run on the multiplex PCR reads, TCRdb lists one record per CDR3 protein. The table lists about 330,000 distinct CDR3 sequences, roughly 13% of them singletons, with roughly 35% in the top ten. Material: blood. These receptors originate from a middle-aged woman with Graves' ophthalmopathy. The CDR3 runs from the conserved cysteine through the conserved F or W. The D gene is left open where the match is weak. A row's size may be missing; if present it is once, few, many or a size class.

V gene	J gene	D gene	clone size	CDR3 DNA	CDR3 protein
TRBV7-9	TRBJ2-1	NA	few	TGTGCCAGCAGCCTAATAGGCGGGACAAGGTCCTACAATGAGCAGTTCTTC	CASSLIGGTRSYNEQFF
TRBV20-1	TRBJ2-3	NA	few	TGCAGTGCCAAGGGAAGGGTGAGCACAGATACGCAGTATTTT	CSAKGRVSTDTQYF
TRBV6-2/TRBV6-3	TRBJ2-2	NA	many	TGTGCCAGCAGCCACGGGCGGTTAAACACCGGGGAGCTGTTTTTT	CASSHGRLNTGELFF
TRBV29-1	TRBJ1-2	NA	many	TGCAGCGTTGAAGATCCTAGGCGACGAAACTATGGCTACACCTTC	CSVEDPRRRNYGYTF
TRBV18	TRBJ2-2	NA	NA	TGTGCCAGCTCAGAACGGAACACCGGGGAGCTGTTTTTT	CASSERNTGELFF
TRBV29-1	TRBJ2-1	NA	many	TGCAGCGTTGCCGGATACGTGGGAGGCAATGAGCAGTTCTTC	CSVAGYVGGNEQFF
TRBV11-2	TRBJ2-3	TRBD2	many	TGTGCCAGCAGCGTAAATAGCGGGAGGGCAGATACGCAGTATTTT	CASSVNSGRADTQYF
TRBV4-1	TRBJ1-2	TRBD1	NA	TGCGCCAGCAGCCCCGGGGCACAGGGGATCTATGGCTACACCTTC	CASSPGAQGIYGYTF
TRBV20-1	TRBJ2-3	TRBD2	many	TGCAGTGCTACGCGCGGGAGGGTTCCAGATACGCAGTATTTT	CSATRGRVPDTQYF
TRBV6-5	TRBJ1-2	NA	NA	TGTGCCAGCAGTTACGGGCAGAGCACGGGCTACACCTTC	CASSYGQSTGYTF
TRBV2	TRBJ1-6	TRBD1	many	TGTGCCAGCGGCCCGGGGGTGACAGGGCCGAATAATTCACCCCTCCACTTT	CASGPGVTGPNNSPLHF
TRBV7-9	TRBJ2-1	TRBD2	NA	TGTGCCAGCAGCGCACGGGGGGGCCAAAGCAATGAGCAGTTCTTC	CASSARGGQSNEQFF
TRBV7-9	TRBJ2-4	TRBD2	few	TGTGCCAGCAGCTCACAAAGGGCTAGCGGGATTGGGGCCAAAAACATTCAGTACTTC	CASSSQRASGIGAKNIQYF
TRBV28	TRBJ2-2	NA	many	TGTGCCAGCAGTCAACCGACAGCCACCTTTAACCAACCGAACACCGGGGAGCTGTTTTTT	CASSQPTATFNQPNTGELFF
TRBV27	TRBJ2-1	NA	many	TGTGCCAGCAGTTCCACCTGGGTGGGGGGCTATGAGCAGTTCTTC	CASSSTWVGGYEQFF
TRBV12-3/TRBV12-4	TRBJ1-3	TRBD1	many	TGTGCCAGCAGCCAAGGGACAGTAGGAAACACCATATATTTT	CASSQGTVGNTIYF
TRBV13	TRBJ2-1	TRBD1	few	TGTGCCAGCAGCTCATCTCCCGGGACAGGGGACGGGAACAATGAGCAGTTCTTC	CASSSSPGTGDGNNEQFF
TRBV19	TRBJ2-6	TRBD1	few	TGTGCCAGTAGTCAGGGGGTCGGGGCCAACGTCCTGACTTTC	CASSQGVGANVLTF
TRBV19	TRBJ2-3	NA	few	TGTGCCAGTAGTAGGTGGCAGGGTTTAACAGATACGCAGTATTTT	CASSRWQGLTDTQYF
TRBV12-3/TRBV12-4	TRBJ1-2	NA	many	TGTGCCAGCAGTTTAGGGTTTAGCTATGGCTACACCTTC	CASSLGFSYGYTF
TRBV28	TRBJ1-4	NA	many	TGTGCCAGCGGGCCTCCGGAGGCAGAGACGACTAATGAAAAACTGTTTTTT	CASGPPEAETTNEKLFF
TRBV7-9	TRBJ1-3	NA	few	TGTGCCAGCAGCATCCCCCGCAGGGAAGGAGCTGGAAACACCATATATTTT	CASSIPRREGAGNTIYF
TRBV2	TRBJ2-1	NA	many	TGTGCCAGCAACAGGGAGGGGTACAATGAGCAGTTCTTC	CASNREGYNEQFF
TRBV10-2	TRBJ2-1	NA	few	TGCGCCAGTAGGCGGACTAACCCATACAATGAGCAGTTCTTC	CASRRTNPYNEQFF
TRBV30	TRBJ1-5	NA	many	TGTGCCTGGAGTGTACAGGGTCTGCCCAATCAGCCCCAGCATTTT	CAWSVQGLPNQPQHF
TRBV2	TRBJ2-1	TRBD1	many	TGTGCCAGCAGTGCTATGGGACAGGGCTCCTACAATGAGCAGTTCTTC	CASSAMGQGSYNEQFF
TRBV12-3/TRBV12-4	TRBJ1-6	NA	many	TGTGCCAGCAGTTTAGGGCAGGGGATTAATTCACCCCTCCACTTT	CASSLGQGINSPLHF
TRBV11-2	TRBJ2-1	NA	many	TGTGCCAGCAGCCTGCTTGAGGGAGGTGAGCAGTTCTTC	CASSLLEGGEQFF
TRBV6-2/TRBV6-3	TRBJ1-1	NA	many	TGTGCCAGCAGTTACTCGGGGCGGAACACTGAAGCTTTCTTT	CASSYSGRNTEAFF
TRBV15	TRBJ2-1	TRBD2	few	TGTGCCACCAAGAGGACTAGCGGATCCAATGAGCAGTTCTTC	CATKRTSGSNEQFF
TRBV6-1	TRBJ2-7	NA	many	TGTGCTAGCACGGATAACTACGAGCAGTACTTC	CASTDNYEQYF
TRBV16	TRBJ1-5	NA	NA	TGTGCCAGCAGCCTCTCGGGCAGTAGCAATCAGCCCCAGCATTTT	CASSLSGSSNQPQHF
TRBV28	TRBJ2-7	TRBD1	many	TGTGCCAGCAGGCCGGGACAGGGTGTTTACGAGCAGTACTTC	CASRPGQGVYEQYF
TRBV4-1	TRBJ2-5	NA	many	TGCGCCAGCAGCCAGGAAGAGGATGTGGGGACCCAGTACTTC	CASSQEEDVGTQYF
TRBV19	TRBJ1-1	NA	many	TGTGCCAGTAGTCCATACGTAACTAGGAACACTGAAGCTTTCTTT	CASSPYVTRNTEAFF
TRBV18	TRBJ2-3	NA	few	TGTGCCAGCTCACCACCGGACAGACTCGGAACAGATACGCAGTATTTT	CASSPPDRLGTDTQYF
TRBV11-2	TRBJ1-1	NA	many	TGTGCCAGCAGCTTAGATCGGCAAGGACACGAAGCTTTCTTT	CASSLDRQGHEAFF
TRBV3-1	TRBJ2-3	NA	NA	TGTGCCAGCTCGGGAGAGCAAACAAAATACACAGATACGCAGTATTTT	CASSGEQTKYTDTQYF
TRBV12-3/TRBV12-4	TRBJ2-1	NA	many	TGTGCCAGCAGCTTAGACAGAACCTACAATGAGCAGTTCTTC	CASSLDRTYNEQFF
TRBV3-1	TRBJ2-7	NA	few	TGTGCCAGCAGCCCCAACCCCGCGGCGGCTGAGCAGTACTTC	CASSPNPAAAEQYF
TRBV24-1	TRBJ2-6	NA	few	TGTGCCACCAGTGGACATCATCGCCTCTCTGGGGCCAACGTCCTGACTTTC	CATSGHHRLSGANVLTF
TRBV11-2	TRBJ2-7	NA	many	TGTGCCAGCAGCTCAGTAGTGGCTAGCCTCTACGAGCAGTACTTC	CASSSVVASLYEQYF
TRBV5-1	TRBJ2-7	NA	many	TGCGCCAGCAGCTTGAACCCTTACTCCTACGAGCAGTACTTC	CASSLNPYSYEQYF
TRBV30	TRBJ1-1	NA	many	TGTGCCTGGAGGTCGGGAGGGACATATAACACTGAAGCTTTCTTT	CAWRSGGTYNTEAFF
TRBV20-1	TRBJ1-4	TRBD1	many	TGCAGTGCCCGGGACAGGTGGGAAAAACTGTTTTTT	CSARDRWEKLFF
TRBV2	TRBJ2-5	NA	many	TGTGCCAGCAGTGAAGCGCGAGAGACCCAGTACTTC	CASSEARETQYF
TRBV2	TRBJ1-1	NA	many	TGTGCCAGCAGGGGAGGAACTGAAGCTTTCTTT	CASRGGTEAFF